The 25 T cell receptor beta chains in this list originate from one sample, sequenced in a study of Ad26.COV2.S vaccination and SARS-CoV-2 variants listed by TCRdb under 2021. The treatment or condition label corresponds to: 15 to 20 received Ad26.COV2.S at low or high dose, single or two shots; about five received placebo; per-sample allocation not given. For vaccine and placebo recipients, the sequenced repertoires came from samples collected on day 63 after the first injection. The library relied on the immunoSEQ multiplex PCR assay. TCRdb's version of the immuneACCESS table is confined to in-frame rearrangements and falls short of the full clone set. An unresolved V gene accounts for under half of the shortfall where checked; the remainder is of unknown origin. The sample table shows roughly 390,000 clones, and 75% to 90% are seen once. The top ten clones comprise 3% to 3.5% of the sample. Source: peripheral blood, taken in a trial of Ad26.COV2.S vaccine versus placebo. The receptors come from a person aged 18-60 years who received the Ad26.COV2.S COVID-19 vaccine or a placebo.

The rearrangement uses TRBV5-1 and TRBJ1-6; 9 nucleotides agree with TRBD1. The germline CDR1 and CDR2 sequences are SGHRS and YFSETQ. The CDR3 has 14 residues. V shed 3 bases and J 9 bases; nucleotides not matched to a gene: 4. CDR3 DNA: TGCGCCAGCAGCTCCACAGGGGGCGGTTCACCCCTCCACTTT. This sequence encodes CASSSTGGGSPLHF.

The chain couples TRBV4-1 to TRBJ1-1; the match to TRBD1 covers 7 bases. Germline-derived CDR1 and CDR2 are MGHRA and YSYEKL. CDR3 length: 14 residues. J was trimmed by 1 base and V by 3 bases; bases with no gene match: 2. The DNA of the CDR3 is TGCGCCAGCAGCCAGGGACAGCAGAACACTGAAGCTTTCTTT. Its protein is CASSQGQQNTEAFF.

This sequence joins TRBV3-1 (or the pseudogene TRBV3-2) and TRBJ2-6, with no clear D. The CDR3 extends over 14 amino acids. The V gene lost 5 bases and the J gene lost 4 bases, with 9 bases spanning the gap. Germline V gene data show CDR1 as LGHDT and CDR2 as YNNKEL (reference sequence). This CDR3 is CASSSVYGANVLTF. The CDR3 DNA sequence: TGTGCCAGCAGCTCGGTTTACGGGGCCAACGTCCTGACTTTC.

The gene calls are TRBV6-4 and TRBJ1-1; D ambiguous. Trimming shortened V by 3 bases and J by 1 base, and 6 bases separated the two germline ends. The V gene's germline CDR1 is MRHNA and CDR2 SNTAGT. CDR3 length: 13 residues. DNA of the CDR3: TGTGCCAGCAGTGAGGAAGGGAACACTGAAGCTTTCTTT. It yields the protein CASSEEGNTEAFF.

This rearrangement joins TRBV6-2 or TRBV6-3 to TRBJ1-5, with TRBD1 identical over 10 bases. J lost 5 bases, V lost 2 bases, and 3 bases had no gene match. From germline, CDR1 is MNHEY and CDR2 SVGEGT. This CDR3 is built from 15 residues. In nucleotides, the CDR3 is TGTGCCAGCAGTTACAAGACAGGGGGCCATCAGCCCCAGCATTTT. This translates into CASSYKTGGHQPQHF.

This clone occurred a few times. The V call is TRBV29-1, the J call TRBJ1-1; maybe TRBD1 (5 bases). Deletions cut 4 bases from V and 3 bases from J, with 12 bases between. The V gene's germline CDR1 is SQVTM and CDR2 ANQGSEA. The CDR3 spans 13 residues. The CDR3 protein is CSVAPGGDTEAFF. The CDR3 bases are TGCAGCGTTGCCCCGGGGGGGGACACTGAAGCTTTCTTT.

In this sample, this clone turned up once. The CDR3 loop reads CASISDGDPARDTQYF. CDR3 sequence (DNA): TGTGCCAGCATCTCTGACGGCGACCCAGCCAGGGATACGCAGTATTTT. J is TRBJ2-3 and V is TRBV2; D call uncertain. The CDR3 contains 16 residues. The V gene lost 7 bases and the J gene lost 6 bases, with 23 bases spanning the gap. Per the germline V gene, CDR1 is SNHLY and CDR2 is FYNNEI.

CDR3 DNA: TGTGCCAGCAGAAAAGGGTCAGGGTTGAACACTGAAGCTTTCTTT. It codes for CASRKGSGLNTEAFF. The V gene is TRBV2, the J gene TRBJ1-1; D is perhaps TRBD1 (5 bases). Germline-derived CDR1 and CDR2 are SNHLY and FYNNEI. The CDR3 is made up of 15 amino acids. Trimming shortened V by 6 bases and J by 0 bases, and 14 bases separated the two germline ends.

The rearrangement links TRBV4-2 to TRBJ2-7; 8 nucleotides match TRBD1. Germline CDR1 LGHNA, CDR2 YNFKEQ. V lost 1 base, J lost 6 bases, and 11 bases stayed unmatched. The CDR3 is made up of 16 amino acids. CDR3 nucleotide sequence: TGTGCCAGCAGCCAAGGCGGGACAGGCCATAGTAGCGAGCAGTACTTC. Its protein product is CASSQGGTGHSSEQYF.

The chain uses TRBV18 and TRBJ2-7; 8 nucleotides agree with TRBD1. CDR3 length: 15 amino acids. Germline V gene sequence: CDR1 KGHSH, CDR2 LQKENI. Trimming at V came to 3 bases and at J to 2 bases, leaving 6 bases not matched to a gene. CDR3 sequence: CASSPVRGPTYEQYF. The CDR3 bases are TGTGCCAGCTCACCTGTCAGGGGGCCGACCTACGAGCAGTACTTC.

The chain combines TRBV29-1 with TRBJ2-1; D is possibly TRBD1 or TRBD2 (6 bases each). The V end lost 3 bases, the J end lost 7 bases, and 16 bases lay between the germline ends. The CDR3 consists of 14 residues. Per germline, CDR1 SQVTM and CDR2 ANQGSEA. CDR3 sequence (DNA): TGCAGCGTTGAGGGGGGCAGGGGCAAAAATGAGCAGTTCTTC. Its translation is CSVEGGRGKNEQFF.

The V gene is TRBV3-1 (or the pseudogene TRBV3-2), the J gene TRBJ1-1, with a possible D match to TRBD1 (5 bases). Trimming stripped 1 base from V and 5 bases from J, with 11 bases between. Germline V gives CDR1 LGHDT, CDR2 YNNKEL (reference sequence). The CDR3 spans 14 residues. The CDR3 is CASSQVTRATEAFF. CDR3 bases: TGTGCCAGCAGCCAAGTTACCAGGGCTACTGAAGCTTTCTTT.

The V call is TRBV5-4, the J call TRBJ2-3; D might be TRBD1 or TRBD2, each matching 6 bases. CDR1 and CDR2 (germline): SGHNT, YYREEE (reference sequence). Deletions cut 4 bases from V and 5 bases from J, with 17 bases between. This CDR3 has 15 amino acids. This chain's CDR3 is CASSQVGGRGDTQYF. The CDR3 region has the DNA TGTGCCAGCAGCCAAGTTGGGGGGCGGGGAGATACGCAGTATTTT.

The V call is TRBV4-3, the J call TRBJ1-1; 9 nucleotides align to TRBD1. The CDR3 loop spans 15 amino acids. The V and J ends lost 2 bases and 4 bases, in that order; junction bases with no gene match: 5. Germline V lookup: CDR1 LGHNA, CDR2 YSLEER. This CDR3 reads CASSQPGQGRTEAFF. CDR3 DNA sequence: TGCGCCAGCAGCCAACCGGGACAGGGCCGCACTGAAGCTTTCTTT.

The chain has TRBV18 and TRBJ2-3, with a weak D call TRBD2 (6 bases). Trimming shortened V by 3 bases and J by 1 base, and 11 bases separated the two germline ends. This CDR3 has 15 amino acids. CDR1 is KGHSH and CDR2 is LQKENI in the germline V gene. The CDR3 DNA follows: TGTGCCAGCTCACCGGGGAGGCAGGGCACAGATACGCAGTATTTT. This translates into CASSPGRQGTDTQYF.

J is TRBJ1-3 and V is TRBV4-1; the D gene is possibly TRBD1 (6 bases). The germline CDR1 and CDR2 sequences are MGHRA and YSYEKL. CDR3 size: 18 residues. The V and J ends lost 2 bases and 0 bases respectively, with 17 bases between them. CDR3 bases: TGCGCCAGCAGCCAAATAATGATACAGGGCTACTCTGGAAACACCATATATTTT. Translating it yields CASSQIMIQGYSGNTIYF.

CDR3 sequence reads: CASSQVSGLQGTGELFF. The CDR3 region has the DNA TGCGCCAGCAGCCAAGTCTCCGGACTACAGGGCACCGGGGAGCTGTTTTTT. The chain employs TRBV4-1 and TRBJ2-2; D is possibly TRBD1 or TRBD2 (6 bases each). V was clipped by 1 base and J by 4 bases, with 16 bases between them. The length of the CDR3 is 17 residues. The germline V gene has CDR1 MGHRA and CDR2 YSYEKL.

This chain connects TRBV20-1 to TRBJ1-4; D remains ambiguous. Trimming shortened V by 3 bases and J by 5 bases, and 10 bases separated the two germline ends. The CDR3 consists of 13 residues. Per the germline V gene, CDR1 is DFQATT and CDR2 is SNEGSKA (reference sequence). CDR3 protein: CSASGRPNEKLFF. Here the CDR3 DNA reads TGCAGTGCTAGTGGGAGACCCAATGAAAAACTGTTTTTT.

Only a few counts were recorded for this clone. This chain uses TRBV11-2 with TRBJ2-3; no firm D call. V was pared by 7 bases and J by 6 bases, with 8 bases between. Germline V gene data show CDR1 as SGHAT and CDR2 as FQNNGV. This CDR3 has 11 amino acids. This CDR3 reads CASTSMDTQYF. In DNA, the CDR3 is TGTGCCAGCACCTCCATGGATACGCAGTATTTT. The entire variable domain, with the rest obtained from reference TRBV11-2 and TRBJ2-3, is as follows: EAGVAQSPRYKIIEKRQSVAFWCNPISGHATLYWYQQILGQGPKLLIQFQNNGVVDDSQLPKDRFSAERLKGVDSTLKIQPAKLEDSAVYLCASTSMDTQYFGPGTRLTVL.

This clone was detected a few times. This chain's CDR3 is CASTLTGGYSPLHF. CDR3 coding DNA: TGTGCCAGCACCCTAACAGGGGGGTACTCACCCCTCCACTTT. V is TRBV7-2 and J is TRBJ1-6; 8 nucleotides line up with TRBD1. The CDR3 loop spans 14 amino acids. The germline CDR1 and CDR2 sequences are SGHTA and FQGNSA. Trimming took 7 bases from V and 10 from J; bases not matched to a gene: 9.

V gene TRBV5-5 combines with J gene TRBJ1-1, with D possibly matching TRBD1 (5 bases). The CDR3 length is 15 residues. Germline V gene lookup returns CDR1 SGHKS and CDR2 YYEKEE (reference sequence). V gave up 1 base and J gave up 1 base, with 11 bases separating them. This CDR3 is CASSLLGTANTEAFF. Here the CDR3 DNA reads TGTGCCAGCAGCTTGTTGGGGACGGCGAACACTGAAGCTTTCTTT.

A remark on this clone: Within the sample, other DNA sequences also encode this same CDR3. The V gene is TRBV4-3, the J gene TRBJ1-5; D is undetermined. Germline lookup yields CDR1 LGHNA and CDR2 YSLEER. This CDR3 region has 13 residues. V lost 0 bases to trimming and J lost 4 bases, with 4 bases between them. This CDR3 reads CASSQDGNQPQHF. CDR3 coding DNA: TGCGCCAGCAGCCAAGATGGGAATCAGCCCCAGCATTTT.

The chain carries TRBV11-2 and TRBJ1-2; D gene ambiguous. Germline V CDR1 and CDR2: SGHAT, FQNNGV. The length of the CDR3 is 14 residues. The V end was cut by 5 bases, the J end by 8 bases, with 18 bases between. The CDR3 region has the DNA TGTGCCAGCAGCCCCGGACCGGAATCTGGGGGCTACACCTTC. The encoded protein is CASSPGPESGGYTF. The complete variable domain, with remaining parts taken from reference TRBV11-2 and TRBJ1-2, reads EAGVAQSPRYKIIEKRQSVAFWCNPISGHATLYWYQQILGQGPKLLIQFQNNGVVDDSQLPKDRFSAERLKGVDSTLKIQPAKLEDSAVYLCASSPGPESGGYTFGSGTRLTVV.

J is TRBJ2-5 and V is TRBV15; the D gene is possibly TRBD2 (5 bases). Between the trimmed V and J ends, which lost 2 bases and 5 bases, there was a span of 12 bases. The germline V gene encodes CDR1 LNHNV and CDR2 YYDKDF (reference sequence). CDR3 length equals 14 residues. CDR3 coding DNA: TGTGCCACCAGCAGAAGTAGGACTTGGGAGACCCAGTACTTC. This codes for CATSRSRTWETQYF.

The rearrangement links TRBV27 to TRBJ2-1, with a weak D call TRBD2 (6 bases). Germline CDR1 reads MNHEY; CDR2 reads SMNVEV (reference sequence). Deletions cut 1 base from V and 4 bases from J, with 8 bases between. The CDR3 has 14 amino acids. CDR3 sequence (DNA): TGTGCCAGCAGTTTATGGGAGGATTACAATGAGCAGTTCTTC. Residues: CASSLWEDYNEQFF.